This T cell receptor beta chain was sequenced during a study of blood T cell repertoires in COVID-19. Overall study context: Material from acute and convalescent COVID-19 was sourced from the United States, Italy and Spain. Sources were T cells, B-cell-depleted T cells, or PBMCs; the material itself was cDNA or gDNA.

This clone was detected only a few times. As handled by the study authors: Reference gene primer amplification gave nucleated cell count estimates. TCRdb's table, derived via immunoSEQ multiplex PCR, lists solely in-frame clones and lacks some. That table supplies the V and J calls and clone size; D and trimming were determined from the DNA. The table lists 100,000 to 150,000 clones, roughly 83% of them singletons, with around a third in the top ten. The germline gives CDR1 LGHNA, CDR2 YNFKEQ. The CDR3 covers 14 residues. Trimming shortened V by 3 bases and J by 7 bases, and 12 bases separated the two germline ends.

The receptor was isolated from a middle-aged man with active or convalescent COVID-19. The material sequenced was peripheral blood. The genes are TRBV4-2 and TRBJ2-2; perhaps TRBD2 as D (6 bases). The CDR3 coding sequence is TGTGCCAGCAGCCAGGGGCGGGGTATCGGGGAGCTGTTTTTT. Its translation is CASSQGRGIGELFF.